Following are 9 T cell receptor beta chains from one sample sequenced in a study of shared clonotypes between healthy human individuals. Terminally differentiated effector memory CD45RA+ cells were excluded by CCR7 positive selection of CD45RO-negative cells. Sequenced by immunoSEQ multiplex PCR; TCRdb stores in-frame clones only, minus some. Of about 2,100,000 clones listed, around 93% are singletons. Sequenced: naive CD8+ T cells from PBMCs. The receptors here all came from a man aged 18 to 29 in good health. Some clones in this sample may be carry-over from other donors' samples.

The chain couples TRBV6-5 to TRBJ1-1; D is unresolved. V lost 5 bases to trimming and J lost 1 base, with 8 bases between them. CDR1 and CDR2 from the germline V gene are MNHEY and SVGAGI. The CDR3 has 13 residues. The CDR3 spells CASSLSPNTEAFF. The CDR3 DNA sequence: TGTGCCAGCAGTCTGTCCCCGAACACTGAAGCTTTCTTT.

This chain connects TRBV7-8 to TRBJ2-7; 9 positions agree with TRBD2. The junction had 2 bases not matched to a gene; V was cut back by 2 bases and J by 0 bases. This CDR3 is 15 amino acids long. In germline, CDR1 is SGHVS, CDR2 FQNEAQ. The CDR3 here is CASSLSGRPSYEQYF. In DNA form, the CDR3 reads TGTGCCAGCAGCTTAAGCGGGAGGCCCTCCTACGAGCAGTACTTC. Variable domain in full (rest from reference TRBV7-8 and TRBJ2-7): GAGVSQSPRYKVAKRGQDVALRCDPISGHVSLFWYQQALGQGPEFLTYFQNEAQLDKSGLPSDRFFAERPEGSVSTLKIQRTQQEDSAVYLCASSLSGRPSYEQYFGPGTRLTVT.

The rearrangement uses TRBV20-1 and TRBJ2-3; 9 nucleotides align to TRBD2. This CDR3 spans 11 amino acids. CDR1 DFQATT and CDR2 SNEGSKA come from the germline V gene (reference sequence). The CDR3 region is CRGDSSGVQYF. In nucleotides, the CDR3 is TGCAGGGGAGACTCTAGCGGGGTGCAGTATTTT.

The chain is built from TRBV6-5 and TRBJ2-1, with 10 nucleotides matching TRBD1. Germline V CDR1 and CDR2: MNHEY, SVGAGI. The CDR3 has 11 residues. Trimming removed 6 bases from V and 10 bases from J; junction bases left unmatched: 0. For the CDR3, the DNA is TGTGCCAGCAGGACAGGGGGCGAGCAGTTCTTC. Translated: CASRTGGEQFF.

In regard to this clone: Other DNA sequences within the sample encode an identical CDR3. CDR3: CASSSRDNEQFF. The CDR3 bases are TGTGCCAGCAGCTCGCGGGACAATGAGCAGTTCTTC. This chain uses TRBV11-3 with TRBJ2-1; D possibly corresponds to TRBD2 (5 bases). The CDR3 has 12 residues. The V end lost 4 bases, the J end lost 5 bases, and 6 bases lay between the germline ends. Germline loops: CDR1 SGHNT, CDR2 YENEEA.

The rearrangement joins TRBV4-1 to TRBJ1-2; the D is unclear. The CDR3 is 15 amino acids. Trimming cost V 2 bases and J 4 bases, with 14 bases left between them. Germline V gives CDR1 MGHRA, CDR2 YSYEKL. The CDR3 is CASSQTQAAGYGYTF. The CDR3 region has the DNA TGCGCCAGCAGCCAAACCCAGGCGGCTGGCTATGGCTACACCTTC.

The chain uses TRBV6-1 and TRBJ1-5; perhaps TRBD1 as D (6 bases). The CDR3 runs to 14 residues. The ends were cut back, 3 bases at V and 7 bases at J, with 13 bases in the middle. The V gene's germline CDR1 is MNHNS and CDR2 SASEGT. CDR3 region: CASSESGVLQPQHF. The CDR3 nucleotides are TGTGCCAGCAGTGAGTCAGGGGTACTCCAGCCCCAGCATTTT.

V is TRBV5-1 and J is TRBJ2-3, with TRBD2 as a possible D gene (5 bases). Trimming removed 0 bases at V and 3 bases at J, with 11 bases between. Germline V CDR1 and CDR2: SGHRS, YFSETQ. The CDR3 runs 15 residues. The CDR3 DNA sequence: TGCGCCAGCAGCTTGGTTGGGGAGAGAACAGATACGCAGTATTTT. Translated, it gives CASSLVGERTDTQYF.

A remark on this clone: This sample includes further DNA sequences coding for the same CDR3. The chain recombines TRBV6-5 with TRBJ1-1, with unresolved D. The germline V gene encodes CDR1 MNHEY and CDR2 SVGAGI. Trimming took 0 bases from V and 3 from J, leaving 8 bases between them. This CDR3 is built from 14 residues. CDR3 sequence (DNA): TGTGCCAGCAGTTACTCGCGGAGGGACACTGAAGCTTTCTTT. Translated: CASSYSRRDTEAFF.